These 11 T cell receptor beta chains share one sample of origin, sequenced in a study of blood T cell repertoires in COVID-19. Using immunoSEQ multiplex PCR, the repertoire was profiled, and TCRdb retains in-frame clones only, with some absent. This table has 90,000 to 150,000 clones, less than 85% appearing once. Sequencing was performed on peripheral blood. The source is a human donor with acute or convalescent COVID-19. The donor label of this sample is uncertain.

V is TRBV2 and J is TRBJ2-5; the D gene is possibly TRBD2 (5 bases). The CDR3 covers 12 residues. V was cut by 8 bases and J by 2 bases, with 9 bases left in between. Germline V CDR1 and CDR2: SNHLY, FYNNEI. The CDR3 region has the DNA TGTGCCAGCGGAGGAAGGCAAGAGACCCAGTACTTC. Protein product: CASGGRQETQYF.

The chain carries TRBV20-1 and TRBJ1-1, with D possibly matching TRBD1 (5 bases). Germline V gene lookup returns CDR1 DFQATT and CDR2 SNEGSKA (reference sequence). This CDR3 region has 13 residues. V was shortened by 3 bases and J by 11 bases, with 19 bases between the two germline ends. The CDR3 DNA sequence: TGCAGTGCTAGTGGTCCTTTGGGGGGGTGGGCTTTCTTT. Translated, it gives CSASGPLGGWAFF.

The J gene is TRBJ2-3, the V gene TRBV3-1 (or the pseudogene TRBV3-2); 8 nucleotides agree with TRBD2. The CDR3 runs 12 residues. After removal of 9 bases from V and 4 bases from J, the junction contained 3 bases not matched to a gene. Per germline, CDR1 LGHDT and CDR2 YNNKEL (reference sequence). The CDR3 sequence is CASRRGADTQYF. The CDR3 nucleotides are TGTGCCAGTAGGCGGGGGGCAGATACGCAGTATTTT.

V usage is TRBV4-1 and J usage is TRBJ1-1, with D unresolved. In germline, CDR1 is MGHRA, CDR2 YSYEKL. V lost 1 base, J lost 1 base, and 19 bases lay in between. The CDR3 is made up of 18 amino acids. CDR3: CASSQAAGIILRNTEAFF. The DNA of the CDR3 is TGCGCCAGCAGCCAAGCCGCGGGTATTATTTTGAGGAACACTGAAGCTTTCTTT.

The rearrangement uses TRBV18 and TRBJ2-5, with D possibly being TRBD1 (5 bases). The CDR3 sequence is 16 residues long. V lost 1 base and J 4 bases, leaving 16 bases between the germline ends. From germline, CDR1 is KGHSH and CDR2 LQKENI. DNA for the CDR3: TGTGCCAGCTCACCACATCCTCCCAGGGCAGGAGAGACCCAGTACTTC. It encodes CASSPHPPRAGETQYF.

The chain's CDR3 is CSVWKGATTEAFF. The CDR3 DNA is TGCAGCGTGTGGAAGGGGGCGACCACTGAAGCTTTCTTT. The rearrangement joins TRBV29-1 to TRBJ1-1; TRBD1 matches 7 bases. Looked up from germline, CDR1 is SQVTM and CDR2 is ANQGSEA. The length of the CDR3 is 13 residues. The V gene end was trimmed by 6 bases and the J gene end by 4 bases; junction bases not matched to a gene: 8.

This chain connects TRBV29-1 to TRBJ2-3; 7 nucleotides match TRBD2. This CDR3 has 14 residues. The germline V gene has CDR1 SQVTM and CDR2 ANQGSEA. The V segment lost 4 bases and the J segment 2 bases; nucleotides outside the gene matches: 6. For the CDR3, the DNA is TGCAGCGTTGCCCTCGGGGGGACCACAGATACGCAGTATTTT. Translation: CSVALGGTTDTQYF.

Here the CDR3 DNA reads TGTGCCAGCAGTCCTACGGGACAGGGCGATAATTCACCCCTCCACTTT. It translates to CASSPTGQGDNSPLHF. J is TRBJ1-6 and V is TRBV28, with 9 bases fitting TRBD1. This CDR3 has 16 amino acids. With V trimmed by 5 bases and J by 5 bases, 7 bases remained unmatched. Per germline, CDR1 MDHEN and CDR2 SYDVKM.

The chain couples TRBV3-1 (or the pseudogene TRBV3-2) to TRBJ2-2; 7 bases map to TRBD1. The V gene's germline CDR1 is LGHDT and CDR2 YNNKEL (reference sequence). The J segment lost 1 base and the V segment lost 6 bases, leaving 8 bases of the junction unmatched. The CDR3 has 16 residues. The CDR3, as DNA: TGTGCCAGCAGTTTCAGACAGGGCCTGAACACCGGGGAGCTGTTTTTT. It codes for CASSFRQGLNTGELFF.

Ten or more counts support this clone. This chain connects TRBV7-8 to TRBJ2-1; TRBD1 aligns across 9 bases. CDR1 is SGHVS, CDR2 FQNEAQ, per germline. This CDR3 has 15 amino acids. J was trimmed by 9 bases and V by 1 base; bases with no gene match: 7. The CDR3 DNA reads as TGTGCCAGCAGCTTAGGACAGGGGGGCCTTCTTGAGCAGTTCTTC. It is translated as CASSLGQGGLLEQFF.

Written as DNA, the CDR3 is TGTGCCAGCCCCTCCCCGGACAACCCGGCTCGCTACACCTTC. Translation gives CASPSPDNPARYTF. The chain links TRBV21-1 to TRBJ1-2; the tabulated D call, TRBD1, remains unverified against the DNA. TRBV21-1 is a pseudogene segment. This CDR3 spans 14 amino acids.